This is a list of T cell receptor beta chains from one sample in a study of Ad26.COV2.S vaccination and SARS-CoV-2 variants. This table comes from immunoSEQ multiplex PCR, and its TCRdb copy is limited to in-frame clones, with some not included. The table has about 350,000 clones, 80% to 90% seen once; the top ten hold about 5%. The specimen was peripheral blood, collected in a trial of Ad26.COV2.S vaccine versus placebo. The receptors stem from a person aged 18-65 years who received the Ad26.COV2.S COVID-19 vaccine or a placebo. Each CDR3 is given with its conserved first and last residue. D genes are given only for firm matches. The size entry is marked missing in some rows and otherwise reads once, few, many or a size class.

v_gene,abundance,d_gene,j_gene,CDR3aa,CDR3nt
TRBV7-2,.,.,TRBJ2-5,CASSAQGGGETQYF,TGTGCCAGCAGCGCACAGGGGGGAGGGGAGACCCAGTACTTC
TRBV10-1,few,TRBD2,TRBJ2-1,CASSESGGRSYNEQFF,TGCGCCAGCAGTGAGTCGGGCGGGAGGTCCTACAATGAGCAGTTCTTC
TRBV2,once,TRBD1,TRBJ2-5,CASRDREETQYF,TGTGCCAGCAGGGACAGGGAGGAGACCCAGTACTTC
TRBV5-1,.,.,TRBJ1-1,CASRKERHTEAFF,TGCGCCAGCAGAAAGGAGCGGCACACTGAAGCTTTCTTT
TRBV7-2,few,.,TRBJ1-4,CASSLAGDEKLFF,TGTGCCAGCAGCTTAGCAGGAGATGAAAAACTGTTTTTT
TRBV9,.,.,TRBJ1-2,CASSVSAGSYGYTF,TGTGCCAGCAGCGTTTCCGCCGGATCCTATGGCTACACCTTC
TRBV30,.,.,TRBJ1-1,CAWSVGGRGYRGTEAFF,TGTGCCTGGAGTGTGGGGGGCCGTGGGTATCGGGGCACTGAAGCTTTCTTT
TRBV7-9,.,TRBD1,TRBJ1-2,CASSPQGTSGYTF,TGTGCCAGCAGCCCACAGGGGACGTCCGGCTACACCTTC
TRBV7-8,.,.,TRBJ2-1,CASSLVPGDNEQFF,TGTGCCAGCAGCTTAGTTCCGGGGGACAATGAGCAGTTCTTC
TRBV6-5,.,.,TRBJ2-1,CASMGTLYNEQFF,TGTGCCAGCATGGGGACGCTTTACAATGAGCAGTTCTTC